The 26 T cell receptor beta chains reported below all come from one sample, sequenced in a study of Ad26.COV2.S vaccination and SARS-CoV-2 variants. Stated treatment: around 19 received Ad26.COV2.S at low or high dose, single or two shots; about five received placebo; per-sample allocation not given. At day 63 after the first vaccine or placebo injection, samples were drawn. The protocol was immunoSEQ multiplex PCR, while the TCRdb copy is restricted to in-frame clones and leaves out a portion. Of around 300,000 clones listed, less than 90% are singletons. Sequences were derived from peripheral blood, sampled in a trial of Ad26.COV2.S vaccine versus placebo. Every receptor here comes from a person between 18 and 65 years old who received the Ad26.COV2.S COVID-19 vaccine or a placebo.

This clone came up a few times. V gene TRBV9 combines with J gene TRBJ1-4; D call uncertain. The CDR3 length is 14 residues. CDR1 and CDR2 (germline): SGDLS, YYNGEE. V was cut by 0 bases and J by 2 bases, with 5 bases left in between. The CDR3 bases are TGTGCCAGCAGCGTAGACAGCACTAATGAAAAACTGTTTTTT. Its translation is CASSVDSTNEKLFF.

The genes are TRBV27 and TRBJ2-5; 9 nucleotides align to TRBD2. Germline assignment: CDR1 MNHEY and CDR2 SMNVEV (reference sequence). This CDR3 is 19 amino acids long. J lost 2 bases, V lost 2 bases, and 15 bases had no gene match. As DNA, the CDR3 is TGTGCCAGCAGTTTAAGCCCCCCCGGGGTAGCGGGGGAGCAAGAGACCCAGTACTTC. It translates to CASSLSPPGVAGEQETQYF.

The chain joins TRBV9 to TRBJ2-7; 7 bases align to TRBD1. Germline V lookup: CDR1 SGDLS, CDR2 YYNGEE. The CDR3 length is 15 residues. V lost 0 bases and J lost 3; bases outside the gene matches: 6. The CDR3 reads CASSVGSDRDYEQYF. Here the CDR3 DNA reads TGTGCCAGCAGCGTAGGAAGTGACAGGGACTACGAGCAGTACTTC.

V usage is TRBV6-5 and J usage is TRBJ1-1, with no clear D. This CDR3 has 14 amino acids. The germline V gene has CDR1 MNHEY and CDR2 SVGAGI. The germline V and J ends were trimmed by 6 bases and 5 bases, with 16 bases remaining between them. In DNA, the CDR3 is TGTGCCAGCAGGAACGGACGGCTCATAACTGAAGCTTTCTTT. As protein: CASRNGRLITEAFF.

The chain is built from TRBV28 and TRBJ2-2, with D tentatively TRBD1 (6 bases). The CDR3 totals 16 residues. CDR1 is MDHEN and CDR2 is SYDVKM in the germline V gene. Trimming left V 6 bases short and J 0 bases short, with 14 bases between. CDR3 sequence (DNA): TGTGCCAGCAGGGATTCAGGGGCTACGAACACCGGGGAGCTGTTTTTT. Translation gives CASRDSGATNTGELFF.

The chain links TRBV20-1 to TRBJ2-1; the D gene is possibly TRBD1 (5 bases). This CDR3 is built from 13 residues. The V gene's germline CDR1 is DFQATT and CDR2 SNEGSKA (reference sequence). V was trimmed by 3 bases and J by 10 bases, leaving 16 bases between them. The CDR3 region has the DNA TGCAGTGCTAGTTTTTCACAGGTTGGCGAGCAGTTCTTC. It yields the protein CSASFSQVGEQFF.

Written as DNA, the CDR3 is TGTGCCAGCAGCTCCGAGCCCGCCTGGGACAGACTAAAGAACACTGAAGCTTTCTTT. Amino acid sequence: CASSSEPAWDRLKNTEAFF. The chain uses TRBV7-9 and TRBJ1-1; 7 positions agree with TRBD1. V gave up 4 bases and J gave up 1 base; unmatched junction bases: 18. The CDR3 spans 19 residues. Germline CDR1 is SEHNR and CDR2 is FQNEAQ (reference sequence).

The chain joins TRBV19 to TRBJ1-3; no clear D. CDR1 is LNHDA, CDR2 SQIVND, per germline (reference sequence). V was shortened by 7 bases and J by 4 bases, with 14 bases between the two germline ends. The CDR3 totals 14 residues. CDR3 residues: CASKAAASGNTIYF. The CDR3 DNA reads TGTGCCAGTAAGGCCGCGGCATCCGGAAACACCATATATTTT.

The genes are TRBV5-4 and TRBJ2-2; D is tentatively TRBD1 or TRBD2 (6 bases each). The ends were cut back, 4 bases at V and 13 bases at J, with 14 bases in the middle. This CDR3 spans 12 amino acids. The germline gives CDR1 SGHNT, CDR2 YYREEE (reference sequence). The CDR3: CASSHKGGGLFF. CDR3 nucleotides: TGTGCCAGCAGCCACAAGGGGGGTGGGCTGTTTTTT.

DNA of the CDR3: TGTGCCAGCAGCCAAGAAGGTCTTAGGACAGGGTCTATCTATGGCTACACCTTC. Amino acid sequence: CASSQEGLRTGSIYGYTF. This rearrangement joins TRBV4-2 to TRBJ1-2; 8 nucleotides agree with TRBD1. V was clipped by 0 bases and J by 4 bases; unmatched bases: 13. The CDR3 spans 18 residues. CDR1 LGHNA and CDR2 YNFKEQ come from the germline V gene.

The chain is built from TRBV11-3 and TRBJ2-5, with D maybe TRBD2 (7 bases). The CDR3 sequence is 15 residues long. Germline V lookup: CDR1 SGHNT, CDR2 YENEEA. Trimming took 5 bases from V and 5 from J, leaving 18 bases between them. The CDR3 sequence is CASSPRRGGGETQYF. CDR3 bases: TGTGCCAGCAGCCCCCGGAGGGGGGGAGGGGAGACCCAGTACTTC.

This chain connects TRBV6-6 to TRBJ2-1; D is uncertain. The CDR3 spans 15 residues. Between the trimmed V and J ends, which lost 5 bases and 0 bases, there was a span of 11 bases. CDR1 and CDR2 from the germline V gene are MNHNY and SVGAGI (reference sequence). The CDR3 DNA reads TGTGCCAGCAGTCCCTCCGAAAGCTCCTACAATGAGCAGTTCTTC. Amino acids: CASSPSESSYNEQFF.

The chain uses TRBV28 and TRBJ1-1, with D maybe TRBD1 (6 bases). The germline gives CDR1 MDHEN, CDR2 SYDVKM. The V end lost 6 bases, the J end lost 5 bases, and 16 bases lay between the germline ends. This CDR3 has 14 residues. CDR3 residues: CASRMQQGSTEAFF. The CDR3 DNA sequence: TGTGCCAGCAGAATGCAACAGGGATCGACTGAAGCTTTCTTT.

Regarding this clone: At one end the junction does not follow the germline gene, possibly because of a read error. This chain uses TRBV6-1 with TRBJ1-1; 7 bases match TRBD1. From germline, CDR1 is MNHNS and CDR2 SASEGT. This CDR3 is 13 amino acids long. The CDR3 DNA reads TGTGCCAGCGGTGACAGGGATAACACTGAAGCTTTCTTT. This gives the protein CASGDRDNTEAFF.

The chain has TRBV29-1 and TRBJ2-3; D is tentatively TRBD1 or TRBD2 (5 bases each). V dropped 6 bases and J dropped 2 bases, with 12 bases sitting between them. Germline-derived CDR1 and CDR2 are SQVTM and ANQGSEA. The CDR3 is 13 amino acids. CDR3 coding DNA: TGCAGCGTGGGCCGGGACGACACAGATACGCAGTATTTT. Protein sequence: CSVGRDDTDTQYF.

The table lists this clone with a count of one. V is TRBV4-3 and J is TRBJ1-6; D unresolved. The CDR3 totals 15 residues. V dropped 3 bases and J dropped 9 bases, with 15 bases sitting between them. Germline CDR1 reads LGHNA; CDR2 reads YSLEER. The CDR3, as DNA: TGCGCCAGCAGCCAGAGGGCCCAAGGCCGTTCACCCCTCCACTTT. It specifies CASSQRAQGRSPLHF.

The J gene is TRBJ2-3, the V gene TRBV9; TRBD2 is a possible D gene (6 bases). V was cut by 2 bases and J by 0 bases, with 13 bases left in between. The germline V gene encodes CDR1 SGDLS and CDR2 YYNGEE. The CDR3 runs to 16 residues. As DNA, the CDR3 is TGTGCCAGCAGCGTCGGAGCGGGCCTTAGCACAGATACGCAGTATTTT. The encoded protein is CASSVGAGLSTDTQYF. The full variable domain, in which reference TRBV9 and TRBJ2-3 provide the parts outside the CDR3, is DSGVTQTPKHLITATGQRVTLRCSPRSGDLSVYWYQQSLDQGLQFLIQYYNGEERAKGNILERFSAQQFPDLHSELNLSSLELGDSALYFCASSVGAGLSTDTQYFGPGTRLTVL.

The chain is built from TRBV7-6 and TRBJ2-7; D is perhaps TRBD2 (6 bases). Germline V gene lookup returns CDR1 SGHVS and CDR2 FNYEAQ. V lost 1 base, J lost 6 bases, and 10 bases lay in between. This CDR3 region has 13 residues. The chain's CDR3 is CASSLDGSGEQYF. CDR3 sequence (DNA): TGTGCCAGCAGCTTAGACGGGAGCGGCGAGCAGTACTTC.

V usage is TRBV7-9 and J usage is TRBJ1-1, with TRBD1 as a possible D gene (6 bases). Trimming took off 4 bases at V and 1 base at J, with 13 bases between the two ends. CDR1 SEHNR and CDR2 FQNEAQ come from the germline V gene (reference sequence). The CDR3 covers 15 residues. The CDR3 DNA follows: TGTGCCAGCAGCTCTAGGGGGGGCTGGAACACTGAAGCTTTCTTT. Translating gives CASSSRGGWNTEAFF.

The chain combines TRBV3-1 (or the pseudogene TRBV3-2) with TRBJ2-7, with a possible D match to TRBD2 (5 bases). Trimming took off 0 bases at V and 12 bases at J, with 24 bases between the two ends. Germline V gene data show CDR1 as LGHDT and CDR2 as YNNKEL (reference sequence). There are 16 residues in the CDR3. The CDR3 coding sequence is TGTGCCAGCAGCCAAGAATGGAGTAGCGCCGCTTCTCCCTGGTACTTC. Its protein is CASSQEWSSAASPWYF.

The J gene is TRBJ2-5, the V gene TRBV5-1, with a tentative D call TRBD1 (6 bases). CDR1 is SGHRS, CDR2 YFSETQ, per germline. The CDR3 covers 15 residues. The V end was cut by 4 bases, the J end by 2 bases, with 15 bases between. Here the CDR3 DNA reads TGCGCCAGCAGCCGAGAGAACAGGGAACAAGAGACCCAGTACTTC. Amino acid sequence: CASSRENREQETQYF.

The chain combines TRBV6-1 with TRBJ2-5; D gene uncertain. The CDR3 runs 15 residues. The germline CDR1 and CDR2 sequences are MNHNS and SASEGT. V was trimmed by 2 bases and J by 1 base, leaving 11 bases between them. The CDR3 sequence is CASSEFVGSQETQYF. The CDR3 nucleotides read TGTGCCAGCAGTGAATTTGTTGGCAGCCAAGAGACCCAGTACTTC.

J is TRBJ2-1 and V is TRBV6-2 or TRBV6-3; 7 positions agree with TRBD1. Germline loops: CDR1 MNHEY, CDR2 SVGEGT. The CDR3 covers 15 residues. V gave up 5 bases and J gave up 8 bases; unmatched junction bases: 12. CDR3 loop: CASSRQKIDRDEQFF. As DNA, the CDR3 is TGTGCCAGCAGTCGACAGAAGATCGACAGGGATGAGCAGTTCTTC.

This sequence joins TRBV7-8 and TRBJ1-1; D gene unclear. The CDR3 spans 15 residues. Trimming cost V 1 base and J 0 bases, with 9 bases left between them. CDR1 SGHVS and CDR2 FQNEAQ come from the germline V gene. The CDR3 DNA sequence: TGTGCCAGCAGCTTAGGTTCGGGCATGAACACTGAAGCTTTCTTT. Translation gives CASSLGSGMNTEAFF.

The rearrangement uses TRBV19 and TRBJ2-2, with 7 bases lining up with TRBD1. CDR3 length equals 14 residues. Per germline, CDR1 LNHDA and CDR2 SQIVND (reference sequence). The V gene end was trimmed by 6 bases and the J gene end by 5 bases; junction bases not matched to a gene: 6. CDR3 loop: CASRVAGGTGELFF. The CDR3 DNA reads TGTGCCAGTAGGGTGGCAGGGGGAACCGGGGAGCTGTTTTTT.

This clone has a handful of counts. This chain links TRBV12-3 or TRBV12-4 with TRBJ1-4; the match to TRBD1 covers 9 bases. J gave up 8 bases and V 6 bases, and 4 bases lay outside the gene matches. The CDR3 runs to 13 residues. In DNA, the CDR3 is TGTGCCAGCAGAGACAGGGGGGGGGAAAAACTGTTTTTT. This codes for CASRDRGGEKLFF.